This TCR beta chain was documented in a study of post-analysis software for immune sequencing data. As for the study in general: Both relapsing-remitting and secondary progressive multiple sclerosis featured among the disease courses, as did progressive-relapsing multiple sclerosis.

Tagging with unique molecular identifiers was a feature of the TCR beta cDNA libraries. MiXCR, applied by TCRdb to the PCR reads, yields one record per CDR3 protein. This table has about 540,000 distinct CDR3 sequences, around 34% appearing once. A note on this clonotype: As yet, its antigen is unknown.

This CDR3 region has 12 residues. The V end lost 6 bases, the J end lost 7 bases, and 12 bases lay between the germline ends. Findings of the study overall: By F measure, samples from a shared preparation batch strongly co-clustered. Among 5 or 6 TRBV segments more frequent in patients than controls were TRBV5-6, TRBV5-1 and TRBV20-1.

The sample consisted of blood. This sequence was found in a girl aged 2-17 years with multiple sclerosis. The chain employs TRBV12-3 or TRBV12-4 and TRBJ1-1, with D perhaps TRBD1 (5 bases). The CDR3 DNA sequence: TGTGCCAGCAGCACAGGTTTCGATGAAGCTTTCTTT. It is translated as CASSTGFDEAFF.